This T cell receptor (beta chain) stems from a study of Graves' ophthalmopathy and Graves' hyperthyroidism. The authors amplified TCR beta CDR3 regions, and they did so from RNA transcripts for repertoire sequencing. HTBI-primed first-round RT-PCR preceded second-round multiplex PCR. One entry per CDR3 protein results from TCRdb running MiXCR on the multiplex PCR reads. This sample has 1 million to 1.3 million distinct CDR3 sequences, with about two fifths found just once. Remarks on this clonotype: The junction shows a germline mismatch at one end, possibly a read error.

The sequence was collected from an adult man with Graves' hyperthyroidism. Sequenced input: peripheral blood or thyroid tissue (not recorded which).

The DNA of the CDR3 is TGTGCCAGCAGCCGGGACAGTTTTGGGACTGAAGCTTTC. Amino acid sequence: CASSRDSFGTEAF. The rearrangement uses TRBV7-3 and TRBJ2-6; TRBD1 might be the D (7 bases). The germline CDR1 and CDR2 sequences are SGHTA and FQGTGA. CDR3 length: 13 residues.